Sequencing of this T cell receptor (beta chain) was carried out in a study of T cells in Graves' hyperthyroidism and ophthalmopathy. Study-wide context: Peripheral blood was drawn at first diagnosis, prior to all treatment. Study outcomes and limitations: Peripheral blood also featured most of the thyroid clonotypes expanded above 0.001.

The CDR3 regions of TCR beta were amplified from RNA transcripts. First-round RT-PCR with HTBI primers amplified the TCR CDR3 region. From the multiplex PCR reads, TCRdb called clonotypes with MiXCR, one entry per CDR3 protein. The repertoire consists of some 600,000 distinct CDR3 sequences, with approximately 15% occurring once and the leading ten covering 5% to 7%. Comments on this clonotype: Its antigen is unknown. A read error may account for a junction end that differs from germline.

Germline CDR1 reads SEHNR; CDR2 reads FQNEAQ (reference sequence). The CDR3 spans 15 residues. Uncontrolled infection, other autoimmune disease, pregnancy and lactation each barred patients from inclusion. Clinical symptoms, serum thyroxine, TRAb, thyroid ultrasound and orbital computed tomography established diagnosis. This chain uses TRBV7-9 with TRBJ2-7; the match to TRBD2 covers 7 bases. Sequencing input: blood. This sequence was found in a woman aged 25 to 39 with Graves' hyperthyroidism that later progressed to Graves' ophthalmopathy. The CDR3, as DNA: TGTCCCAGCAGCCCAACTAGCGTCAGCTCCTACGAGCAGTACTTC. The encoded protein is CPSSPTSVSSYEQYF. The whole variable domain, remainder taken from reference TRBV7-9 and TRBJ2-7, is DTGVSQNPRHKITKRGQNVTFRCDPISEHNRLYWYRQTLGQGPEFLTYFQNEAQLEKSRLLSDRFSAERPKGSFSTLEIQRTEQGDSAMYLCPSSPTSVSSYEQYFGPGTRLTVT.